This T cell receptor beta chain was found in a study of T cells after yellow fever vaccination. Overall study results and limits: CD4 and CD8 compartments shared a small share of clonotypes.

This clonotype has at least ten counts. What it binds is not known. V was shortened by 4 bases and J by 6 bases, with 1 base between the two germline ends. This CDR3 has 10 residues. CDR1 and CDR2 (germline): SGHDN, FVKESK. TCRdb processed the 5' RACE reads anew with MiXCR; each CDR3 protein has one entry. The table includes some 600,000 distinct CDR3 sequences, about 12% detected once. The source material was PBMCs, sampled on the day of the yellow fever booster vaccination. The clonotype comes from a man aged 25 to 45 who received the YFV17D yellow fever vaccine. The chain links TRBV14 to TRBJ2-1; D is unclear. CDR3 nucleotide sequence: TGTGCCAGCAGCCCCAATGAGCAGTTCTTC. This gives the protein CASSPNEQFF.